This T cell receptor (beta chain) appears in the sequencing data of a study of cytomegalovirus exposure and HLA in healthy donors. At the level of the study: Across about 400 genotyped donors, about 81% landed in the Caucasian-associated ancestry cluster.

The study's findings and limits: TCR beta chains numbering more than 150 were designated cytomegalovirus-associated.

Concerning this clone: The antigen is unknown.

The study ran its PCR with 60 Vbeta and 13 Jbeta primers. Produced via immunoSEQ multiplex PCR; TCRdb's table is partial and in-frame only. The repertoire table contains about 130,000 clones. Germline lookup yields CDR1 MDHEN and CDR2 SYDVKM. Trimming took 2 bases from V and 7 from J, leaving 12 bases between them. The CDR3 is 13 amino acids. The TCR was taken from a man aged 30 to 45 in good health and CMV-seronegative. The sequencing input was PBMCs. The V gene is TRBV28, the J gene TRBJ2-7; D gene ambiguous. The CDR3 is CASSLRLAVEQYF. CDR3 DNA: TGTGCCAGCAGTTTAAGGCTCGCGGTGGAGCAGTACTTC.